This TCR beta chain is from a study of PD-L1 blockade in urothelial cancer. V was clipped by 0 bases and J by 4 bases; unmatched bases: 2. CDR3 length: 14 residues. CDR1 is SGHRS and CDR2 is YFSETQ in the germline V gene. As for time point: peripheral blood 6 weeks after treatment start. Measured with immunoSEQ multiplex PCR; TCRdb has only the in-frame clones, and not every one. The table has about 41,000 clones, approximately 81% seen once. The chain has TRBV5-1 and TRBJ2-3; 7 bases align to TRBD1. The receptor comes from a man between 65 and 79 years old with urothelial cancer. The source was PBMCs, collected around atezolizumab (anti-PD-L1) treatment. The CDR3 reads CASSLAQGADTQYF. The CDR3 nucleotides are TGCGCCAGCAGCTTGGCCCAGGGGGCAGATACGCAGTATTTT.